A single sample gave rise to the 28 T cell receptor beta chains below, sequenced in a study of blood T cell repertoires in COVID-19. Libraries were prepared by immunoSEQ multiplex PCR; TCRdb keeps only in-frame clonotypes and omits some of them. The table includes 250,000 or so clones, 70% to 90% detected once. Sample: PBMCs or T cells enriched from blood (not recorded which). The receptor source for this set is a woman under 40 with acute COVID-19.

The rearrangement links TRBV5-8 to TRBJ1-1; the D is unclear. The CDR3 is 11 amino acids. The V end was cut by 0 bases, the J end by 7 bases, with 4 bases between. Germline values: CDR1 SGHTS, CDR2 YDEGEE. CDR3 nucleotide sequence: TGTGCCAGCAGCTTGGGCTATGAAGCTTTCTTT. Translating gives CASSLGYEAFF.

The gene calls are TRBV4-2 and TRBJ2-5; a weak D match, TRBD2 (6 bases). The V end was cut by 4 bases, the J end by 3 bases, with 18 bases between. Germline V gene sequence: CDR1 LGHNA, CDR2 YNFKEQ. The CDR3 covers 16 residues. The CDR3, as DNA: TGTGCCAGCAGCCTAGGAGGAATAGCGGAAGAAGAGACCCAGTACTTC. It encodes CASSLGGIAEEETQYF.

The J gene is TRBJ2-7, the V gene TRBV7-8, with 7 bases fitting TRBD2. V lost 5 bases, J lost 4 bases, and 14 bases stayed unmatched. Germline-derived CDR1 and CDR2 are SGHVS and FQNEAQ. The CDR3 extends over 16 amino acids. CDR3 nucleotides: TGTGCCAGCAGCGCCGACGGGGCGGGAGTGGGGTACGAGCAGTACTTC. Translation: CASSADGAGVGYEQYF.

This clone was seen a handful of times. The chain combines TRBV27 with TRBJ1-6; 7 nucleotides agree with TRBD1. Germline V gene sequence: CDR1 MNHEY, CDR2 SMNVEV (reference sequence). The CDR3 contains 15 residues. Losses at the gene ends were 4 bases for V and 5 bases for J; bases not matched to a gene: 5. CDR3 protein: CASSWGTDHNSPLHF. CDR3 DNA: TGTGCCAGCAGTTGGGGGACAGATCATAATTCACCCCTCCACTTT.

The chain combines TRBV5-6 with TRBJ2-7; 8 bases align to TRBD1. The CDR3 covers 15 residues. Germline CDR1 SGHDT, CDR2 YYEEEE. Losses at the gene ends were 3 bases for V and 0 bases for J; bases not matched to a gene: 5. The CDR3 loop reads CASSWRQGSSYEQYF. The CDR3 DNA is TGTGCCAGCAGCTGGAGACAGGGGTCCTCCTACGAGCAGTACTTC.

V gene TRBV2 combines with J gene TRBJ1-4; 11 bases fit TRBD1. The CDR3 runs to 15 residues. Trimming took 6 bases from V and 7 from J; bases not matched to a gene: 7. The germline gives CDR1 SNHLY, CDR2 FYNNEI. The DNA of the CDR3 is TGTGCCAGCAGAGGGGACAGGGGGACGAGTGAAAAACTGTTTTTT. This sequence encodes CASRGDRGTSEKLFF.

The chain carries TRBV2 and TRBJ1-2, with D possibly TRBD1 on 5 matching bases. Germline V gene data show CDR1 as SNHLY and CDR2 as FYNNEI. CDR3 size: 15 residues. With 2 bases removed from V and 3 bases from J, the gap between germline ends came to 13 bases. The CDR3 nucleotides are TGTGCCAGCAGTGAAACCCCAGGGCTTGACTATGGCTACACCTTC. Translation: CASSETPGLDYGYTF. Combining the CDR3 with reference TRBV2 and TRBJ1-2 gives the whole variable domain EPEVTQTPSHQVTQMGQEVILRCVPISNHLYFYWYRQILGQKVEFLVSFYNNEISEKSEIFDDQFSVERPDGSNFTLKIRSTKLEDSAMYFCASSETPGLDYGYTFGSGTRLTVV.

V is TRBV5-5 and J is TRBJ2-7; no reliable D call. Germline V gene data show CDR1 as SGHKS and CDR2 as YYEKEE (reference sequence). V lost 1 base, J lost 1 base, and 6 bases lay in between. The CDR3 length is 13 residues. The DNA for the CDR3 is TGTGCCAGCAGCTTGTTTGAGTCCTACGAGCAGTACTTC. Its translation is CASSLFESYEQYF. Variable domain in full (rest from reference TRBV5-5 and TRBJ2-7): DAGVTQSPTHLIKTRGQQVTLRCSPISGHKSVSWYQQVLGQGPQFIFQYYEKEERGRGNFPDRFSARQFPNYSSELNVNALLLGDSALYLCASSLFESYEQYFGPGTRLTVT.

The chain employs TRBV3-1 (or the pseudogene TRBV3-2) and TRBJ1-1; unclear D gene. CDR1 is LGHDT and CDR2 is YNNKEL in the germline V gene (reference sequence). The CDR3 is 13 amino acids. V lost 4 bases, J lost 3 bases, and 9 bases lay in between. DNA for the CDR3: TGTGCCAGCAGCCTCGTAAGAGACACTGAAGCTTTCTTT. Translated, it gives CASSLVRDTEAFF.

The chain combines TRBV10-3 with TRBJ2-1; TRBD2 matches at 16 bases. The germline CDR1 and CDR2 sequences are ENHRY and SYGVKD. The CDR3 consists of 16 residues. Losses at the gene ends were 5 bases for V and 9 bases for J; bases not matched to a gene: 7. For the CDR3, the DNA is TGTGCCATCAGTAGGGGACTAGCGGGAGGGCTAGGTGAGCAGTTCTTC. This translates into CAISRGLAGGLGEQFF.

CDR3 bases: TGTGCCAGCAGTTACTCGGGACTCGGAACCGGGGAGCTGTTTTTT. It yields the protein CASSYSGLGTGELFF. The chain is built from TRBV6-5 and TRBJ2-2; weak D call: TRBD2 (6 bases). Between the trimmed V and J ends, which lost 0 bases and 5 bases, there was a span of 10 bases. The CDR3 consists of 15 residues. Germline V CDR1 and CDR2: MNHEY, SVGAGI.

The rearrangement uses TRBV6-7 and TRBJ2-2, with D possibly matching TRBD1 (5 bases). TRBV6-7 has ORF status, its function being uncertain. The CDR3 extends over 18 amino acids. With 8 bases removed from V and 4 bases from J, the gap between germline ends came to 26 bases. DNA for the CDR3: TGTGCCAGCCCCCTGGGAAGGGGCCTGTCTAAAGGCACCGGGGAGCTGTTTTTT. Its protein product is CASPLGRGLSKGTGELFF.

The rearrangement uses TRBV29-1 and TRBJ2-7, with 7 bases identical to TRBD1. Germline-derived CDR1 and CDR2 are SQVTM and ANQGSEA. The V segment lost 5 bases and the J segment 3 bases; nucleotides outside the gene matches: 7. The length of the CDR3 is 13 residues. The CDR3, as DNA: TGCAGCGTTTATACAGGGGCCAACTACGAGCAGTACTTC. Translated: CSVYTGANYEQYF.

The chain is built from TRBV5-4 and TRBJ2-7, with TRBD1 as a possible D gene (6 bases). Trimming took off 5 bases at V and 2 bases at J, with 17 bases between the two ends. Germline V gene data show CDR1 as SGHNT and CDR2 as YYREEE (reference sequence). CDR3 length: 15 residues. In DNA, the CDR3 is TGTGCCAGCAGTCCAGGGGAGCGGAAAACCTACGAGCAGTACTTC. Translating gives CASSPGERKTYEQYF.

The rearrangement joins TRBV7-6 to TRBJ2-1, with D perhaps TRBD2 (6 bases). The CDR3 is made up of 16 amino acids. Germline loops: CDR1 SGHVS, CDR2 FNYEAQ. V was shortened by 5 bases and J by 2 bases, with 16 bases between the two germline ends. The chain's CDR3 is CASSANYGGTYNEQFF. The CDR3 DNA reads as TGTGCCAGCAGCGCCAACTATGGCGGGACCTACAATGAGCAGTTCTTC.

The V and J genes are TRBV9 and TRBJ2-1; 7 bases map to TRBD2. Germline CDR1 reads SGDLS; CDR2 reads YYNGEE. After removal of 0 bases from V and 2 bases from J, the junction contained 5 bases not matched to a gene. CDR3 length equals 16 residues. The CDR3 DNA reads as TGTGCCAGCAGCGTAGCACTAGCGACCACCTACAATGAGCAGTTCTTC. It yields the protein CASSVALATTYNEQFF. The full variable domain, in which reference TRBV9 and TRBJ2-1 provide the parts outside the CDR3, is DSGVTQTPKHLITATGQRVTLRCSPRSGDLSVYWYQQSLDQGLQFLIQYYNGEERAKGNILERFSAQQFPDLHSELNLSSLELGDSALYFCASSVALATTYNEQFFGPGTRLTVL.

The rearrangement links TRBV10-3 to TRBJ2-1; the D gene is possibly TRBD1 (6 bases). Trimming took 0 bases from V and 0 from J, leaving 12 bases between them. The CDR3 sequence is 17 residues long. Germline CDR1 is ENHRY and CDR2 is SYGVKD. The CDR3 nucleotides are TGTGCCATCAGTGAGTCTGAAGCGGACAGCTCCTACAATGAGCAGTTCTTC. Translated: CAISESEADSSYNEQFF.

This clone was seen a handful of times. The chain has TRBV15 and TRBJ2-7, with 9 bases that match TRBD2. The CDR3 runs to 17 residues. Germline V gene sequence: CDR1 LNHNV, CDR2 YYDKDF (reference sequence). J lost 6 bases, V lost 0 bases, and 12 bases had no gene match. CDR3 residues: CATSREGPGLANSEQYF. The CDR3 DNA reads TGTGCCACCAGCAGAGAAGGCCCGGGACTAGCAAACAGCGAGCAGTACTTC. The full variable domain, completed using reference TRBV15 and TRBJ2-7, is DAMVIQNPRYQVTQFGKPVTLSCSQTLNHNVMYWYQQKSSQAPKLLFHYYDKDFNNEADTPDNFQSRRPNTSFCFLDIRSPGLGDTAMYLCATSREGPGLANSEQYFGPGTRLTVT.

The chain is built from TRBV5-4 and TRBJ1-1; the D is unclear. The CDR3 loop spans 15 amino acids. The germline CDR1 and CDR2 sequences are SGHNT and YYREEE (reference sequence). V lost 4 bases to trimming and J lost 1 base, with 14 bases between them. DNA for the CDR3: TGTGCCAGCAGCATCGACTTAATGGGGAACACTGAAGCTTTCTTT. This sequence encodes CASSIDLMGNTEAFF.

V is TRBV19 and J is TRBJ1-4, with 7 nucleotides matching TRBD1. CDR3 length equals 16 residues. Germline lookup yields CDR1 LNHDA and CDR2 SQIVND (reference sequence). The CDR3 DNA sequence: TGTGGCTCCGGGACAGCACTTTCTCTAACTAATGAAAAACTGTTTTTT. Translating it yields CGSGTALSLTNEKLFF.

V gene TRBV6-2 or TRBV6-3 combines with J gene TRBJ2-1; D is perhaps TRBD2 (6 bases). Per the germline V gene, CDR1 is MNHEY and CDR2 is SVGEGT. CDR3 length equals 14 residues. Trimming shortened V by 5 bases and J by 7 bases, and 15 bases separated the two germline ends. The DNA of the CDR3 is TGTGCCAGCAGTGTAGCGACTAGTGGGAATGAGCAGTTCTTC. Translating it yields CASSVATSGNEQFF.

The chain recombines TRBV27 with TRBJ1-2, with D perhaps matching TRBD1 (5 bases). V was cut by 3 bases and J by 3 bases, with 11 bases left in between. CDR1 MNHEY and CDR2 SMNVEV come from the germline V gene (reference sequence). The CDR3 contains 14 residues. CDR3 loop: CASSLMGGDYGYTF. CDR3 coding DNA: TGTGCCAGCAGTTTGATGGGGGGTGACTATGGCTACACCTTC.

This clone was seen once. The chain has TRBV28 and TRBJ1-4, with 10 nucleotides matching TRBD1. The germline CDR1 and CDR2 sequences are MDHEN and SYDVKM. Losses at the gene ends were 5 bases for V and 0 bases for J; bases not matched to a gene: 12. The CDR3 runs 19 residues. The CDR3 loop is CASSPTGQGVSTTNEKLFF. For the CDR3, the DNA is TGTGCCAGCAGTCCGACTGGACAGGGGGTTTCGACAACTAATGAAAAACTGTTTTTT. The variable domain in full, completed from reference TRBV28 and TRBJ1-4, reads DVKVTQSSRYLVKRTGEKVFLECVQDMDHENMFWYRQDPGLGLRLIYFSYDVKMKEKGDIPEGYSVSREKKERFSLILESASTNQTSMYLCASSPTGQGVSTTNEKLFFGSGTQLSVL.

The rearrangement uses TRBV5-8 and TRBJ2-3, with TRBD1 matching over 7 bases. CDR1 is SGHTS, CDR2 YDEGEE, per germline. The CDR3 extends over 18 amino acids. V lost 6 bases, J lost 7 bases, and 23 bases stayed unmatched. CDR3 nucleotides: TGTGCCAGCACCCGGCCGCCCAGGGACAGCGAACGAGGGTATACGCAGTATTTT. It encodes CASTRPPRDSERGYTQYF.

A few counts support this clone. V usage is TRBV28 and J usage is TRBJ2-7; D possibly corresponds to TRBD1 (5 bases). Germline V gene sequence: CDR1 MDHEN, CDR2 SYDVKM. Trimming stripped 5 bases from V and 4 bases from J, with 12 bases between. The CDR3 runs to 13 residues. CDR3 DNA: TGTGCCAGCAGTGTTGGACAAAAATACGAGCAGTACTTC. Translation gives CASSVGQKYEQYF.

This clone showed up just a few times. DNA for the CDR3: TGTGCCAGCAGTTACGAGGGTAGCGGGGAGTGGAATGAGCAGTTCTTC. It translates to CASSYEGSGEWNEQFF. This chain uses TRBV6-5 with TRBJ2-1; 8 bases match TRBD2. Germline loops: CDR1 MNHEY, CDR2 SVGAGI. J lost 7 bases, V lost 2 bases, and 10 bases had no gene match. The length of the CDR3 is 16 residues.

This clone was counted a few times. CDR3 bases: TGTGCCAGCAGCGTACAGACAGGGGGACCAGATACGCAGTATTTT. Protein product: CASSVQTGGPDTQYF. The V gene is TRBV9, the J gene TRBJ2-3, with 9 bases aligning to TRBD1. V lost 1 base to trimming and J lost 4 bases; unmatched junction nucleotides: 4. This CDR3 comprises 15 residues. CDR1 is SGDLS and CDR2 is YYNGEE in the germline V gene.

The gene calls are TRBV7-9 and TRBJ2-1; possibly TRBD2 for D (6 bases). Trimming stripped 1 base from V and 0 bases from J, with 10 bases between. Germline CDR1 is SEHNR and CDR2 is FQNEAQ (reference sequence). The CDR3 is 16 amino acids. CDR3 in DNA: TGTGCCAGCAGCTTAGTTGGGGGGAGCTCCTACAATGAGCAGTTCTTC. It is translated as CASSLVGGSSYNEQFF.